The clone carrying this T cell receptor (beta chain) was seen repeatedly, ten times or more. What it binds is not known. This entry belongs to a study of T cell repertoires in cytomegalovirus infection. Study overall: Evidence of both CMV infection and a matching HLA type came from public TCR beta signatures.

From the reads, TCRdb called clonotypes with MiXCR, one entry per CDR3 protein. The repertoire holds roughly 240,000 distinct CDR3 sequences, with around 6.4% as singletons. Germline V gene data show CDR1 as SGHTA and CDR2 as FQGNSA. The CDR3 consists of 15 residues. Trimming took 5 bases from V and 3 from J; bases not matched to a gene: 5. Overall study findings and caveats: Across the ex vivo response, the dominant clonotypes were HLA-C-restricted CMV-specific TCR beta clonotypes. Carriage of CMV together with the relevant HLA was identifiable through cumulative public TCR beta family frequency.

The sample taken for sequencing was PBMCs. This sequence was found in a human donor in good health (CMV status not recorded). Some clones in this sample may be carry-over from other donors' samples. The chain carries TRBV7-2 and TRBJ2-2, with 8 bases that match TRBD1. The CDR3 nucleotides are TGTGCCAGCAGCCTTAGACAGGGGCACACCGGGGAGCTGTTTTTT. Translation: CASSLRQGHTGELFF.